This is a list of T cell receptor beta chains from one sample in a study of beta chain features in type 1 diabetes. Profiling relied on immunoSEQ multiplex PCR, and the TCRdb table lists in-frame clones only, not all of them. The data hold 810,000 or so clones, with 17% observed a single time. Sequenced: naive CD4+ T cells from blood. These receptors were obtained from a woman in her late teens or twenties in good health. The CDR3 runs from the conserved cysteine through the conserved F or W. A D gene is named only where the DNA matches it firmly. Clone size is shown for a subset of rows, as once, few, many or a class of expanded clone.

v_call: TRBV7-2; d_call: TRBD1; clone_size: .; j_call: TRBJ2-5; cdr3_aa: CASSFGTGRQETQYF; cdr3_nt: TGTGCCAGCAGCTTTGGGACAGGTCGACAAGAGACCCAGTACTTC
v_call: TRBV27; d_call: TRBD2; clone_size: once; j_call: TRBJ2-3; cdr3_aa: CASSFSGSAHNTQYF; cdr3_nt: TGTGCCAGCAGTTTCAGCGGGAGTGCTCACAATACGCAGTATTTT
v_call: TRBV28; d_call: TRBD2; clone_size: .; j_call: TRBJ2-2; cdr3_aa: CASTPRLAGGPRPGELFF; cdr3_nt: TGTGCCAGCACTCCTCGACTAGCGGGAGGGCCACGCCCCGGGGAGCTGTTTTTT
v_call: TRBV18; d_call: TRBD1; clone_size: .; j_call: TRBJ2-1; cdr3_aa: CASSPRDSGINEQFF; cdr3_nt: TGTGCCAGCTCACCAAGGGACAGTGGAATCAATGAGCAGTTCTTC
v_call: TRBV7-8; d_call: .; clone_size: few; j_call: TRBJ2-7; cdr3_aa: CASSSRASSYEQYF; cdr3_nt: TGTGCCAGCAGCTCTAGGGCGAGCTCCTACGAGCAGTACTTC
v_call: TRBV5-1; d_call: TRBD1; clone_size: few; j_call: TRBJ2-7; cdr3_aa: CASSRRTGETNEQYF; cdr3_nt: TGCGCCAGCAGCCGACGGACAGGGGAAACGAACGAGCAGTACTTC
v_call: TRBV2; d_call: .; clone_size: .; j_call: TRBJ2-6; cdr3_aa: CASCRNSGANVLTF; cdr3_nt: TGTGCCAGCTGCCGGAACTCTGGGGCCAACGTCCTGACTTTC
v_call: TRBV7-9; d_call: .; clone_size: .; j_call: TRBJ2-2; cdr3_aa: CASSLVYGELFF; cdr3_nt: TGTGCCAGCAGCCTCGTGTACGGGGAGCTGTTTTTT
v_call: TRBV19; d_call: TRBD1; clone_size: few; j_call: TRBJ2-5; cdr3_aa: CASSRDRGQKTQYF; cdr3_nt: TGTGCCAGTAGCCGAGACAGGGGTCAGAAGACCCAGTACTTC
v_call: TRBV5-1; d_call: .; clone_size: few; j_call: TRBJ2-1; cdr3_aa: CASSLGPGDNEQFF; cdr3_nt: TGCGCCAGCAGCTTGGGTCCGGGCGACAATGAGCAGTTCTTC
v_call: TRBV28; d_call: .; clone_size: .; j_call: TRBJ2-7; cdr3_aa: CASSPRSNYEQYF; cdr3_nt: TGTGCCAGCAGTCCCAGATCCAACTACGAGCAGTACTTC
v_call: TRBV25-1; d_call: .; clone_size: .; j_call: TRBJ2-1; cdr3_aa: CASSALGTLTYNEQFF; cdr3_nt: TGTGCCAGCAGTGCACTCGGGACACTGACTTACAATGAGCAGTTCTTC
v_call: TRBV27; d_call: TRBD2; clone_size: .; j_call: TRBJ2-5; cdr3_aa: CASSLSFRGRSSGAQETQYF; cdr3_nt: TGTGCCAGCAGTTTATCCTTCCGTGGTCGGTCTAGCGGGGCTCAAGAGACCCAGTACTTC
v_call: TRBV28; d_call: .; clone_size: .; j_call: TRBJ2-7; cdr3_aa: CASSSGAAGNSYEQYF; cdr3_nt: TGTGCCAGCAGTTCGGGCGCGGCGGGCAACTCCTACGAGCAGTACTTC
v_call: TRBV4-2; d_call: .; clone_size: .; j_call: TRBJ1-2; cdr3_aa: CASSLIAGSGDPYGYTF; cdr3_nt: TGTGCCAGCAGCCTGATAGCCGGCAGTGGAGACCCCTATGGCTACACCTTC
v_call: TRBV7-2; d_call: .; clone_size: .; j_call: TRBJ2-3; cdr3_aa: CASRTSTDTQYF; cdr3_nt: TGTGCCAGCCGGACCTCCACAGATACGCAGTATTTT
v_call: TRBV5-4; d_call: .; clone_size: .; j_call: TRBJ2-3; cdr3_aa: CASSARQSGPDTQYF; cdr3_nt: TGTGCCAGCAGCGCCCGGCAATCGGGTCCAGATACGCAGTATTTT
v_call: TRBV9; d_call: .; clone_size: few; j_call: TRBJ2-5; cdr3_aa: CASSEGAGAGRETQYF; cdr3_nt: TGTGCCAGCAGCGAGGGGGCGGGAGCTGGTCGAGAGACCCAGTACTTC
v_call: TRBV7-2; d_call: TRBD1; clone_size: .; j_call: TRBJ1-1; cdr3_aa: CASSSYRDRNTEAFF; cdr3_nt: TGTGCCAGCAGCTCCTACCGGGACAGGAACACTGAAGCTTTCTTT
v_call: TRBV5-6; d_call: .; clone_size: few; j_call: TRBJ2-1; cdr3_aa: CAGHWQGGNNEQFF; cdr3_nt: TGTGCCGGCCACTGGCAGGGAGGCAACAATGAGCAGTTCTTC
v_call: TRBV7-3; d_call: .; clone_size: few; j_call: TRBJ2-7; cdr3_aa: CASSLGGTSYEQYF; cdr3_nt: TGTGCCAGCAGCTTGGGCGGGACCTCCTACGAGCAGTACTTC
v_call: TRBV5-1; d_call: .; clone_size: .; j_call: TRBJ1-2; cdr3_aa: CASSLELPNYGYTF; cdr3_nt: TGCGCCAGCAGCTTGGAACTACCTAACTATGGCTACACCTTC
v_call: TRBV6-1; d_call: .; clone_size: few; j_call: TRBJ1-4; cdr3_aa: CASSEFTWKLFF; cdr3_nt: TGTGCCAGCAGTGAATTTACCTGGAAACTGTTTTTT
v_call: TRBV2; d_call: .; clone_size: few; j_call: TRBJ1-2; cdr3_aa: CASSPRGGFGGYTF; cdr3_nt: TGTGCCAGCAGCCCCCGGGGGGGTTTCGGCGGCTACACCTTC
v_call: TRBV19; d_call: .; clone_size: .; j_call: TRBJ2-1; cdr3_aa: CASSTQGSSYNEQFF; cdr3_nt: TGTGCCAGTAGTACTCAGGGGAGCTCCTACAATGAGCAGTTCTTC
v_call: TRBV2; d_call: .; clone_size: few; j_call: TRBJ1-2; cdr3_aa: CASSAGENYGYTF; cdr3_nt: TGTGCCAGCAGTGCCGGGGAGAACTATGGCTACACCTTC
v_call: TRBV5-1; d_call: TRBD1; clone_size: few; j_call: TRBJ2-4; cdr3_aa: CASSRDGTDENIQYF; cdr3_nt: TGCGCCAGCAGCAGGGACGGGACAGATGAAAACATTCAGTACTTC
v_call: TRBV27; d_call: TRBD2; clone_size: once; j_call: TRBJ2-7; cdr3_aa: CASSLKGTSGSVYEQYF; cdr3_nt: TGTGCCAGCAGTTTAAAAGGGACTAGCGGGAGTGTGTACGAGCAGTACTTC
v_call: TRBV18; d_call: TRBD1; clone_size: .; j_call: TRBJ2-2; cdr3_aa: CASSPRDRGNTGELFF; cdr3_nt: TGTGCCAGCTCACCAAGGGACAGGGGCAACACCGGGGAGCTGTTTTTT
v_call: TRBV2; d_call: .; clone_size: few; j_call: TRBJ1-5; cdr3_aa: CASSEGRGFQPQHF; cdr3_nt: TGTGCCAGCAGTGAGGGCAGGGGTTTTCAGCCCCAGCATTTT
v_call: TRBV27; d_call: .; clone_size: .; j_call: TRBJ2-1; cdr3_aa: CASSSSTAGLYNEQFF; cdr3_nt: TGTGCCAGCAGTTCCTCTACGGCAGGGCTCTACAATGAGCAGTTCTTC
v_call: TRBV6-6; d_call: .; clone_size: .; j_call: TRBJ2-7; cdr3_aa: CASIKGTTSYEQYF; cdr3_nt: TGTGCCAGCATCAAAGGGACAACCTCCTACGAGCAGTACTTC
v_call: TRBV6-5; d_call: .; clone_size: few; j_call: TRBJ2-1; cdr3_aa: CASSLSGTAYNEQFF; cdr3_nt: TGTGCCAGCAGTTTATCTGGGACCGCTTACAATGAGCAGTTCTTC
v_call: TRBV6-4; d_call: .; clone_size: .; j_call: TRBJ2-1; cdr3_aa: CARGTRGPAGLVNEQFF; cdr3_nt: TGTGCCAGAGGAACACGCGGACCTGCGGGTTTAGTCAATGAGCAGTTCTTC
v_call: TRBV14; d_call: .; clone_size: few; j_call: TRBJ2-7; cdr3_aa: CASSLSAPPYEQYF; cdr3_nt: TGTGCCAGCAGCCTATCCGCCCCCCCCTACGAGCAGTACTTC
v_call: TRBV11-2; d_call: TRBD2; clone_size: few; j_call: TRBJ2-1; cdr3_aa: CASIHSGNHYNEQFF; cdr3_nt: TGTGCCAGCATCCATAGCGGGAATCATTACAATGAGCAGTTCTTC
v_call: TRBV11-3; d_call: .; clone_size: few; j_call: TRBJ1-3; cdr3_aa: CASSLTTGNTIYF; cdr3_nt: TGTGCCAGCAGCTTAACAACTGGAAACACCATATATTTT
v_call: TRBV19; d_call: TRBD2; clone_size: .; j_call: TRBJ2-2; cdr3_aa: CASSIERLAGGGELFF; cdr3_nt: TGTGCCAGTAGTATAGAACGACTAGCGGGAGGCGGGGAGCTGTTTTTT
v_call: TRBV5-1; d_call: TRBD2; clone_size: .; j_call: TRBJ2-5; cdr3_aa: CASHPNSGSGSQETQYF; cdr3_nt: TGCGCCAGCCACCCTAATAGCGGGAGCGGATCCCAAGAGACCCAGTACTTC
v_call: TRBV7-9; d_call: .; clone_size: .; j_call: TRBJ2-5; cdr3_aa: CASSLSRETQYF; cdr3_nt: TGTGCCAGCAGCTTATCGCGGGAGACCCAGTACTTC
v_call: TRBV11-3; d_call: .; clone_size: few; j_call: TRBJ2-3; cdr3_aa: CASSLGSGPSTDTQYF; cdr3_nt: TGTGCCAGCAGCTTAGGTTCCGGTCCTAGCACAGATACGCAGTATTTT
v_call: TRBV5-1; d_call: .; clone_size: .; j_call: TRBJ2-7; cdr3_aa: CASSLESHTYEQYF; cdr3_nt: TGCGCCAGCAGCTTGGAGTCCCATACCTACGAGCAGTACTTC
v_call: TRBV11-2; d_call: .; clone_size: .; j_call: TRBJ2-7; cdr3_aa: CASSLEGQLEQYF; cdr3_nt: TGTGCCAGCAGCTTAGAAGGGCAGCTCGAGCAGTACTTC
v_call: TRBV15; d_call: .; clone_size: .; j_call: TRBJ2-3; cdr3_aa: CATSRAARGLTDTQYF; cdr3_nt: TGTGCCACCAGCAGAGCGGCGCGGGGCTTAACAGATACGCAGTATTTT
v_call: TRBV7-9; d_call: TRBD1; clone_size: .; j_call: TRBJ2-5; cdr3_aa: CASSQGQAWETQYF; cdr3_nt: TGTGCCAGCAGCCAGGGACAGGCCTGGGAGACCCAGTACTTC
v_call: TRBV18; d_call: .; clone_size: .; j_call: TRBJ2-6; cdr3_aa: CASSLPRQGFSGANVLTF; cdr3_nt: TGTGCCAGCTCACTCCCCAGGCAGGGTTTTTCTGGGGCCAACGTCCTGACTTTC
v_call: TRBV2; d_call: TRBD2; clone_size: .; j_call: TRBJ2-1; cdr3_aa: CASSEAWGGDEQFF; cdr3_nt: TGTGCCAGCAGTGAAGCTTGGGGGGGAGACGAGCAGTTCTTC
v_call: TRBV28; d_call: TRBD1; clone_size: .; j_call: TRBJ1-2; cdr3_aa: CASIPAGTGLYGYTF; cdr3_nt: TGTGCCAGCATCCCCGCAGGGACAGGGCTCTATGGCTACACCTTC
v_call: TRBV2; d_call: TRBD2; clone_size: few; j_call: TRBJ2-1; cdr3_aa: CASSERSGRGNEQFF; cdr3_nt: TGTGCCAGCAGTGAAAGAAGCGGGAGGGGGAATGAGCAGTTCTTC
v_call: TRBV18; d_call: .; clone_size: .; j_call: TRBJ2-2; cdr3_aa: CASSQGSSTGELFF; cdr3_nt: TGTGCCAGCTCACAGGGATCGAGTACCGGGGAGCTGTTTTTT
v_call: TRBV18; d_call: TRBD2; clone_size: .; j_call: TRBJ2-1; cdr3_aa: CASSPREGLTSGSVDNEQFF; cdr3_nt: TGTGCCAGCTCACCAAGGGAGGGATTGACTAGCGGGAGTGTAGACAATGAGCAGTTCTTC
v_call: TRBV2; d_call: TRBD2; clone_size: few; j_call: TRBJ2-2; cdr3_aa: CASSQGRTLAGELFF; cdr3_nt: TGTGCCAGCAGCCAGGGACGGACACTAGCGGGGGAGCTGTTTTTT
v_call: TRBV5-1; d_call: .; clone_size: few; j_call: TRBJ2-1; cdr3_aa: CASSFGTPYNEQFF; cdr3_nt: TGCGCCAGCAGCTTCGGGACACCGTACAATGAGCAGTTCTTC
v_call: TRBV7-9; d_call: TRBD2; clone_size: .; j_call: TRBJ2-7; cdr3_aa: CASSPPASGTSYEQYF; cdr3_nt: TGTGCCAGCAGCCCACCGGCGAGCGGGACCTCCTACGAGCAGTACTTC
v_call: TRBV5-6; d_call: TRBD2; clone_size: .; j_call: TRBJ2-1; cdr3_aa: CASSLVGLDNNEQFF; cdr3_nt: TGTGCCAGCAGCTTGGTGGGACTAGATAACAATGAGCAGTTCTTC
v_call: TRBV5-4; d_call: .; clone_size: few; j_call: TRBJ2-7; cdr3_aa: CASTKDKNTNEQYF; cdr3_nt: TGTGCCAGCACCAAGGACAAGAACACAAACGAGCAGTACTTC
v_call: TRBV6-6; d_call: .; clone_size: .; j_call: TRBJ1-2; cdr3_aa: CASGVGAEYYYGYTF; cdr3_nt: TGTGCCAGCGGGGTCGGGGCAGAGTATTACTATGGCTACACCTTC
v_call: TRBV5-4; d_call: TRBD2; clone_size: .; j_call: TRBJ2-3; cdr3_aa: CASSSLLTSGSTDTQYF; cdr3_nt: TGTGCCAGCAGCTCGTTATTGACTAGCGGAAGCACAGATACGCAGTATTTT
v_call: TRBV6-1; d_call: .; clone_size: few; j_call: TRBJ1-4; cdr3_aa: CASGPGNEKLFF; cdr3_nt: TGTGCCAGCGGGCCAGGGAATGAAAAACTGTTTTTT
v_call: TRBV7-3; d_call: TRBD2; clone_size: .; j_call: TRBJ2-1; cdr3_aa: CASSIASSGRMLFF; cdr3_nt: TGTGCCAGCAGCATTGCGTCTAGCGGGAGGATGCTGTTCTTC